This T cell receptor beta chain was sequenced in a study of cytomegalovirus exposure and HLA in healthy donors. General study results and limits: After further analysis at a later stage, 16,951 TCR beta sequences were associated with HLA alleles at 0.05 false discovery rate.

The PCR had 60 Vbeta and 13 Jbeta primers. This table comes from immunoSEQ multiplex PCR, and its TCRdb copy is limited to in-frame clones, with some not included. The profile covers roughly 190,000 clones, with 70% to 80% appearing a single time and 2% to 2.5% taken by the ten largest. Regarding this clone: Its antigen is as yet unknown.

V was clipped by 0 bases and J by 0 bases, with 6 bases between them. The CDR3 covers 14 residues. Looked up from germline, CDR1 is SGHNT and CDR2 is YYREEE (reference sequence). Sequenced input: PBMCs. V gene TRBV5-4 combines with J gene TRBJ2-5; D not resolved. This receptor was taken from a woman aged 45-65 years in good health and CMV-seronegative. This chain's CDR3 is CASSLAHYQETQYF. In DNA form, the CDR3 reads TGTGCCAGCAGCTTGGCGCACTACCAAGAGACCCAGTACTTC.